This T cell receptor (beta chain) was profiled in a study of T cell repertoires in cytomegalovirus infection. On the study more broadly: CMV infection plus the matching HLA type was flagged by public TCR beta signatures. Overall study results and limits: Ex vivo, HLA-C-restricted CMV-specific TCR beta clonotypes prevailed over the rest of the response.

About this clonotype: Antigen: not known.

Germline lookup yields CDR1 LNHDA and CDR2 SQIVND (reference sequence). This CDR3 has 13 amino acids. V lost 8 bases and J lost 3, with 11 bases in between. TCRdb reprocessed the reads via MiXCR and lists one record per CDR3 protein. The table records hundreds of thousands of distinct CDR3 sequences, 8% to 10% of them present only once. Input material: PBMCs. This sequence joins TRBV19 and TRBJ1-3; D call uncertain. The sequence derives from a human donor in good health (CMV status not recorded). Some clones in this sample may be carry-over from other donors' samples. The CDR3 sequence: CASAMGYGNTIYF. The CDR3, as DNA: TGTGCCAGTGCTATGGGTTATGGAAACACCATATATTTT. The full variable domain, rest sourced from reference TRBV19 and TRBJ1-3, is DGGITQSPKYLFRKEGQNVTLSCEQNLNHDAMYWYRQDPGQGLRLIYYSQIVNDFQKGDIAEGYSVSREKKESFPLTVTSAQKNPTAFYLCASAMGYGNTIYFGEGSWLTVV.